This T cell receptor (beta chain) is drawn from a study of cytomegalovirus exposure and HLA in healthy donors. Concerning this clone: What it binds is not known.

The primer mix had 60 Vbeta and 13 Jbeta primers. TCRdb keeps only in-frame clones here, not all; method: immunoSEQ multiplex PCR. The data hold 100,000 to 150,000 clones, with 60% to 80% observed a single time. Overall study results and limits: Previous analysis showed most TCR beta V segments were productive about 87% or about 30% of the time.

Germline CDR1 reads LGHNA; CDR2 reads YSLEER. CDR3 length equals 15 residues. With 4 bases clipped from V and 5 bases from J, the junction kept 6 bases outside the gene matches. The receptor's source is a female donor in good health and CMV-seronegative. Material: PBMCs. The chain is built from TRBV4-3 and TRBJ2-7, with 12 nucleotides matching TRBD2. CDR3 sequence reads: CASSLRTSGNNEQYF. The CDR3 nucleotides read TGCGCCAGCAGCCTACGGACTAGCGGGAACAACGAGCAGTACTTC.